This T cell receptor (beta chain) was sequenced during a study of blood T cell repertoires in COVID-19. About the research overall: PBMCs, B-cell-depleted T cells, or T cells were the source of the cDNA or gDNA that made up the material.

Clones were read by immunoSEQ multiplex PCR, and TCRdb kept only the in-frame ones, dropping some. The sample yields under 300,000 clones, approximately 90% seen once. CDR1 KGHSH and CDR2 LQKENI come from the germline V gene. V was pared by 2 bases and J by 2 bases, with 6 bases between. This CDR3 is built from 13 residues. Categorization into cohorts depended on clinical history that participants reported. On this clone itself: Other nucleotide sequences in the sample specify the same CDR3.

Material for sequencing was PBMCs or T cells enriched from blood (not recorded which). V is TRBV18 and J is TRBJ2-5; D is undetermined. This receptor was identified in a woman aged 40 to 50 with acute COVID-19. The CDR3 coding sequence is TGTGCCAGCTCACCAGGGCAGCAAGAGACCCAGTACTTC. Residues: CASSPGQQETQYF.